This is a list of T cell receptor beta chains from one sample in a study of blood T cell repertoires in COVID-19. The method was immunoSEQ multiplex PCR; TCRdb's version includes in-frame clones alone and lacks a portion of them. The profile shows about 74,000 clones, about 92% of them singletons. Sequencing was performed on peripheral blood. These receptors came from a man aged 50 to 60 with acute or convalescent COVID-19. CDR3s include the opening cysteine and the closing phenylalanine or tryptophan.

V: TRBV18; CDR3: CASSLLRAEAFF
V: TRBV27; CDR3: CASRGGENTEAFF
V: TRBV11-3; CDR3: CASSSRGSSYNEQFF
V: TRBV30; CDR3: CAWSEQGETQYF
V: TRBV29-1; CDR3: CSVEGGSGASGGNYGYTF
V: TRBV4-2; CDR3: CASSQDSGGAWGQPQHF
V: TRBV27; CDR3: CASSSGTGSGANVLTF
V: TRBV6-5; CDR3: CASSTGLAAYNEQFF
V: TRBV5-1; CDR3: CASSLGFGQDYEQYF
V: TRBV28; CDR3: CASSLKINYGYTF
V: TRBV9; CDR3: CASSVSGTVLYEQFF
V: TRBV5-4; CDR3: CASSSRKRERDTQYF
V: TRBV19; CDR3: CAGAFAYEQYF
V: TRBV5-6; CDR3: CASSFRGIQDTGELFF
V: TRBV19; CDR3: CASSPWFSGGNEQFF
V: TRBV6-5; CDR3: CASRRLTGQFEKLFF
V: TRBV20-1; CDR3: CSASQGANGYTF
V: TRBV20-1; CDR3: CSASPRDFLYNEQFF
V: TRBV3-1/TRBV3-2; CDR3: CASSRRQGYYNEQFF
V: TRBV4-1; CDR3: CASSQAPGQSSYEQYF
V: TRBV2; CDR3: CASSKQGGFGAFF
V: TRBV3-1/TRBV3-2; CDR3: CASSWDRAQPQHF
V: TRBV18; CDR3: CASSPRTSGGLETQYF
V: TRBV9; CDR3: CASSTGQTHSPLHF
V: TRBV19; CDR3: CASSIDRGKDYGYTF
V: TRBV6-5; CDR3: CASSYSTGIPGELFF
V: TRBV6-5; CDR3: CASSARGLAGEEYF
V: TRBV2; CDR3: CASSGDSSSTDTQYF
V: TRBV27; CDR3: CASSLNGGLGYTF
V: TRBV27; CDR3: CASSFSRDTEAFF
V: TRBV4-1; CDR3: CASSQDALLQGSYNEQFF
V: TRBV7-3; CDR3: CASSIGVQTEAFF
V: TRBV6-5; CDR3: CASSSTDATNEKLFF
V: TRBV2; CDR3: CASSEFRVATNEKLFF
V: TRBV11-3; CDR3: CASSSRQGVAGNTIYF
V: TRBV5-1; CDR3: CASSLLTADYYGYTF
V: TRBV6-5; CDR3: CASSATGGEVGELFF
V: TRBV3-1/TRBV3-2; CDR3: CASSHKLTGVQETQYF
V: TRBV5-1; CDR3: CASSLDRDRGNGYTF
V: TRBV12-5; CDR3: CASGYQTGTQNTEAFF
V: TRBV5-6; CDR3: CASSLRSGRTRDQPQHF
V: TRBV5-4; CDR3: CASSFQSAGQETQYF
V: TRBV10-3; CDR3: CAISESKGRDSYNEQFF
V: TRBV12-3/TRBV12-4; CDR3: CASSLMVAGGPYF
V: TRBV9; CDR3: CASSRGQGVSSSYNEQFF